This T cell receptor beta chain was found in a study of a mutant IDH1 vaccine in newly diagnosed glioma. In the study overall: Eight vaccinations went to patients in weeks 1, 3, 5, 7, 11, 15, 19, 23. Following radiotherapy alone, or alongside temozolomide cycles, vaccination was started after an interval of 4-6 weeks. It was radiotherapy, temozolomide, or both that patients received previously, with most receiving both.

Noted time point: week 11, during vaccination. Alongside topical imiquimod, each dose of vaccine comprised 300 ug of mutant IDH1 20-mer peptide. The CDR3 is made up of 18 amino acids. Germline V gene lookup returns CDR1 SQVTM and CDR2 ANQGSEA. J lost 0 bases, V lost 4 bases, and 8 bases had no gene match. Assay used: immunoSEQ multiplex PCR; TCRdb lists only in-frame clones, some missing. There are about 40,000 clones in the sample; 80% occur only once, and about 14% lies in the top ten. For this clone: Its target is unknown.

Study outcomes and limitations: Induction of immune responses by the vaccine occurred in 93.3% of patients.

The sequences come from peripheral blood mononuclear cells (PBMCs), collected from a glioma patient whose treatment included an IDH1 peptide vaccine. This rearrangement joins TRBV29-1 to TRBJ2-1, with 14 bases that match TRBD2. The source is a woman between 25 and 40 years old with glioma. Some clones in this sample may be carry-over from other donors' samples. The CDR3 region has the DNA TGCAGCGTTGTGGGACTAGCGGGAGTTCGGGCCTCCTACAATGAGCAGTTCTTC. Its protein product is CSVVGLAGVRASYNEQFF.